This T cell receptor (beta chain) came from a study of T cell responses to AZD1222 COVID-19 vaccine. Sequenced by immunoSEQ multiplex PCR; TCRdb stores in-frame clones only, minus some. The sample contains about 140,000 clones, 93% of which appear only once. The germline CDR1 and CDR2 sequences are MNHEY and SMNVEV (reference sequence). V lost 7 bases, J lost 7 bases, and 16 bases lay in between. The CDR3 length is 13 residues. The sequencing here drew on peripheral blood, taken after recovery from COVID-19. The J gene is TRBJ2-5, the V gene TRBV27; tentative D call: TRBD2 (5 bases). The sequence came from an adult who had recovered from COVID-19. The CDR3 reads CASTSNRGRTQYF. The CDR3 DNA reads as TGTGCCAGCACCTCAAACCGGGGAAGGACCCAGTACTTC.